What follows describes a single T cell receptor beta chain. Its target antigen remains unknown. Qualities for individual bases were not recorded, and no much larger clone is one base off. The label giving this sample's time point can be read as: baseline before first vaccination. The vaccinee samples were drawn from two UK trials, COV001 and COV002, one of which was a single-blind randomized controlled phase 2/3 trial testing AZD1222 (ChAdOx1 nCoV-19) in healthy adults. For TCRbeta chain sequencing, PBMC samples from trial participants were taken at day 0 and at day 28 after the second dose. This sample was taken from a study of T cell responses to AZD1222 COVID-19 vaccine (dated by TCRdb to about 2021). Regarding the research as a whole: AZD1222 recipients given second doses at about 4 weeks or at about 12 weeks were pooled, since spike-specific TCR depth and breadth were not found to differ between the two schedules. A total of 230 to 250 trial participants underwent TCR sequencing, of whom roughly 210 had received two doses of AZD1222 and 26 had received two doses of the MenACWY control vaccine. Trial participants were enrolled into age subgroups of 18-55, 56-69 and 70-plus years, which contained around 140, 26 and 57 TCR-sequenced participants, respectively.

The CDR3 regions of human TCRbeta chains were subjected to immunosequencing. The original pipeline was this. Repertoire TCRs were checked for matches against a reference library of SARS-CoV-2-specific TCRs that had been generated using the MIRA antigen-specificity platform. Breadth meant the fraction of unique TCRs that were SARS-CoV-2-associated, whereas depth meant the fraction of total T cells that were SARS-CoV-2-associated. Using the MIRA data, each spike-specific TCR was mapped to the spike region that the TCR reacts to and placed in a CD4 or CD8 class. Log10-transformed breadth and depth values were compared by one-way ANOVA with Sidak's multiple comparisons tests. TCRdb holds this immuneACCESS table with in-frame rearrangements only. Some clones are missing; in checked studies, unresolved V genes explain under half, and the rest has no known cause. The DNA gave D and trimming, while V, J and clone size come from that table. For this sample there are about 160,000 clones; approximately 90% appear just once. The top ten hold approximately 1.6% of the sample.

On the study overall, not on this receptor specifically: A significant rise in spike-specific TCR breadth and depth was observed after two AZD1222 doses relative to day 0 and relative to MenACWY recipients. Nearly half of unique spike-specific TCRs reportedly recognized epitopes outside regions mutated in the B.1.351 and B.1.1.7 variants. Conclusions about previously exposed vaccinees were limited because only six AZD1222 recipients were SARS-CoV-2 seropositive at baseline. The whole spike protein was spanned by vaccine-associated CD4 TCRs, and dominant responses were seen in regions 160-218 and 743-854. Participants were mostly white British, with more females than males. The authors suggested clonal diversity may have been underestimated. The 56-69-year group was small, and its depth increase did not reach significance, likely because of low power. Because no samples from the day 14 peak response were available, repertoires could be characterized only after the peak T cell response.

The germline V gene encodes CDR1 SGHRS and CDR2 YFSETQ. V is cut back by 6 bases and J by 6 bases, with 9 bases in the junction unmatched. From the cysteine through the phenylalanine, the CDR3 covers 16 amino acids. Of all the DNA, just the CDR3 is kept, 48 bases in frame from base 1. The source was peripheral blood, collected on day 0 of AZD1222 vaccination. The chain is encoded by TRBV5-1 joined to TRBJ2-2; 12 middle bases align to TRBD2. This clonotype was sampled from an adult in good health. At the DNA level, the sequence is TGCGCCAGCAAAATGACTAGCGGGGGTCACGCCGGGGAGCTGTTTTTT. This sequence encodes CASKMTSGGHAGELFF.